This T cell receptor (beta chain) was recovered during a study of OX40 agonist ivuxolimab in advanced cancers. Study-wide background: Past anti-PD-1, anti-PD-L1 or anti-CTLA-4 therapy was accepted, and 30% to 45% had received some.

This clone was picked up one time. Its target is not known. Clones were sequenced by immunoSEQ multiplex PCR, and TCRdb holds only the in-frame ones, with some missing. The sample contains some 80,000 clones, roughly 85% of which appear only once. Germline-derived CDR1 and CDR2 are SGHAT and FQDESV (reference sequence). Trimming shortened V by 3 bases and J by 7 bases, and 12 bases separated the two germline ends. The CDR3 spans 13 residues. Patients with autoimmune history or systemic immunosuppression were excluded. Findings of the study overall: Expanded peripheral T cells had an undetermined antigen specificity. The study found that CD8+ T cells averaged more expanded clones than CD4+.

The V and J genes are TRBV11-1 and TRBJ1-2; maybe TRBD1 (6 bases). This material consisted of CD4+ or CD8+ T cells sorted from blood, taken in a trial of the OX40 agonist ivuxolimab. The sequence derives from an adult with an advanced solid tumor such as melanoma, head and neck, liver or kidney cancer. The CDR3 DNA follows: TGTGCCAGCAGCTTCAATTCAGGGGCTGGCTACACCTTC. This encodes CASSFNSGAGYTF. Supplemented by reference TRBV11-1 and TRBJ1-2, the full variable domain reads EAEVAQSPRYKITEKSQAVAFWCDPISGHATLYWYRQILGQGPELLVQFQDESVVDDSQLPKDRFSAERLKGVDSTLKIQPAELGDSAMYLCASSFNSGAGYTFGSGTRLTVV.